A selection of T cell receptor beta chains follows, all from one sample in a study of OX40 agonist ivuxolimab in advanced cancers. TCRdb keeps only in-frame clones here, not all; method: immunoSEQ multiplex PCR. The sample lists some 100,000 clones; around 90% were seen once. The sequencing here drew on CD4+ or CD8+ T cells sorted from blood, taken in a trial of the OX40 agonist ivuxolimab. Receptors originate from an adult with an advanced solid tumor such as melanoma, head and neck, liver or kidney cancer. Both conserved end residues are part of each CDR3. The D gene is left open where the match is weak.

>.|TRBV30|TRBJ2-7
CAWTRYSYEQYF
TGTGCCTGGACTCGCTACTCCTACGAGCAGTACTTC
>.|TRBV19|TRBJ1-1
CASSIGGSGLIMNTEAFF
TGTGCCAGTAGTATAGGAGGGAGTGGGCTTATCATGAACACTGAAGCTTTCTTT
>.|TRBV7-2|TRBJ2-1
CASSPRWDSYNEQFF
TGTGCCAGCAGCCCTAGGTGGGACTCCTACAATGAGCAGTTCTTC
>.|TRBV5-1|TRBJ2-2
CASLRAQSGELFF
TGCGCCAGCCTCAGGGCGCAATCCGGGGAGCTGTTTTTT
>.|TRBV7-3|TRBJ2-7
CASSFSGGAYEQYF
TGTGCCAGCAGCTTTTCGGGGGGCGCCTACGAGCAGTACTTC
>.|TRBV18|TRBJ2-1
CASSPSPALRDEQFF
TGTGCCAGCTCACCTAGCCCAGCTTTGAGAGATGAGCAGTTCTTC
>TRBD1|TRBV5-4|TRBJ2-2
CASSRGQASNTGELFF
TGTGCCAGCAGCAGGGGACAGGCGTCGAACACCGGGGAGCTGTTTTTT
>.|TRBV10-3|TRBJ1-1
CAIIENTEAFF
TGTGCCATCATCGAGAACACTGAAGCTTTCTTT
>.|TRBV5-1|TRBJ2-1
CASSSMRYGYNEQFF
TGCGCCAGCAGCTCAATGCGTTACGGCTACAATGAGCAGTTCTTC
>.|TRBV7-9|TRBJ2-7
CASSLVGGPDSYEQYF
TGTGCCAGCAGCTTAGTCGGGGGGCCCGACTCCTACGAGCAGTACTTC
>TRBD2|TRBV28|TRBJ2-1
CASSLWASGRPEQFF
TGTGCCAGCAGTTTGTGGGCTAGCGGGAGGCCGGAGCAGTTCTTC
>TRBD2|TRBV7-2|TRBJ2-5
CASSLAGQRGWETQYF
TGTGCCAGCAGCTTAGCCGGCCAGCGGGGGTGGGAGACCCAGTACTTC
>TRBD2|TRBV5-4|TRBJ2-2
CASSFGSGRAAGELFF
TGTGCCAGCAGCTTCGGAAGCGGGAGGGCTGCCGGGGAGCTGTTTTTT
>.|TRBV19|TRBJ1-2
CASSIGDLLTNYGYTF
TGTGCCAGTAGTATCGGCGATCTTCTGACTAACTATGGCTACACCTTC
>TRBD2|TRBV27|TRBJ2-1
CASSFQGGRGNEQFF
TGTGCCAGCAGTTTTCAGGGAGGGCGGGGAAATGAGCAGTTCTTC
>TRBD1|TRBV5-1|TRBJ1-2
CASSLVWGQGVEGYTF
TGCGCCAGCAGCCTCGTGTGGGGACAGGGTGTGGAGGGCTACACCTTC